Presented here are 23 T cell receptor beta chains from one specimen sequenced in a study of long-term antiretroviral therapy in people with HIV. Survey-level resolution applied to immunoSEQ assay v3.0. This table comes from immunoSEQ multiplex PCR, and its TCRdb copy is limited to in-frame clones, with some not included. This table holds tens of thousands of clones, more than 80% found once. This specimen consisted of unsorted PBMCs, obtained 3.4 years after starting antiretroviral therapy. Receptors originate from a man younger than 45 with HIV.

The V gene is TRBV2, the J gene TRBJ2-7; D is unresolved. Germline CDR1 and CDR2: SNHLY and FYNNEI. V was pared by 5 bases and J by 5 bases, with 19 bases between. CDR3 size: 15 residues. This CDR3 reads CASSTTGPPTHEQYF. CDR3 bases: TGTGCCAGCAGTACGACCGGGCCCCCAACCCACGAGCAGTACTTC.

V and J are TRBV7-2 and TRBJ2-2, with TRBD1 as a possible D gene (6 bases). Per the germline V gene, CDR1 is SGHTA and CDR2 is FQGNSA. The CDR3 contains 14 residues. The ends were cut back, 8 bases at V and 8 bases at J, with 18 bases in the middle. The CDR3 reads CASYLTGSEGELFF. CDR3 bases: TGTGCCAGCTACCTGACAGGCTCTGAGGGGGAGCTGTTTTTT.

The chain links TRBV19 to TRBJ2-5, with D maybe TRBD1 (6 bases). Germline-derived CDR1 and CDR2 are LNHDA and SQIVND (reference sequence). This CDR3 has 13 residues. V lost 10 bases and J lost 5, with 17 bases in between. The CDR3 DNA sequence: TGTGCCACCCGATCACAGGGTCGGGAGACCCAGTACTTC. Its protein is CATRSQGRETQYF.

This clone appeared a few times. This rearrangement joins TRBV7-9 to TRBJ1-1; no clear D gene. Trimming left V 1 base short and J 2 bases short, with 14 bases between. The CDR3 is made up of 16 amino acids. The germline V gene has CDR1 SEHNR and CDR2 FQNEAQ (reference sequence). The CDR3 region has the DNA TGTGCCAGCAGCTTAGTTTCGGGCTTCTTCAACACTGAAGCTTTCTTT. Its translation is CASSLVSGFFNTEAFF. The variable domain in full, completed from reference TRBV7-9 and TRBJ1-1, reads DTGVSQNPRHKITKRGQNVTFRCDPISEHNRLYWYRQTLGQGPEFLTYFQNEAQLEKSRLLSDRFSAERPKGSFSTLEIQRTEQGDSAMYLCASSLVSGFFNTEAFFGQGTRLTVV.

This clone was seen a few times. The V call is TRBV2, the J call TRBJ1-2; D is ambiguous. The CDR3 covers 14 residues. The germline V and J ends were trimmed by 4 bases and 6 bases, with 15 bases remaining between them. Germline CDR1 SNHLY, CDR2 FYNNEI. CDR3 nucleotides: TGTGCCAGCAGTGCCACTTCAAAACGAGATGGCTACACCTTC. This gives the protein CASSATSKRDGYTF.

CDR3 bases: TGTGCCAGCAGCCCCAGACAGAACTCGAAGTATGGCTACACCTTC. It specifies CASSPRQNSKYGYTF. The V call is TRBV7-9, the J call TRBJ1-2; TRBD1 is a possible D gene (5 bases). CDR1 is SEHNR and CDR2 is FQNEAQ in the germline V gene (reference sequence). V shed 5 bases and J shed 5 bases, with 18 bases lying between them. CDR3 size: 15 residues.

Here the CDR3 DNA reads TGCAGCGTTCGGAGCGGGAGAAGGATCACAGATACGCAGTATTTT. Translation: CSVRSGRRITDTQYF. The V call is TRBV29-1, the J call TRBJ2-3; TRBD2 matches at 8 bases. The CDR3 is 15 residues long. Germline V gene sequence: CDR1 SQVTM, CDR2 ANQGSEA. Losses at the gene ends were 5 bases for V and 2 bases for J; bases not matched to a gene: 9.

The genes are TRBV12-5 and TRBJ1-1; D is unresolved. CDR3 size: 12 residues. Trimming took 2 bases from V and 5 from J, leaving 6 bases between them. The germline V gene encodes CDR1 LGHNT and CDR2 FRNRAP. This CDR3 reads CASGLWETEAFF. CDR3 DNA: TGTGCTAGTGGTTTGTGGGAGACTGAAGCTTTCTTT. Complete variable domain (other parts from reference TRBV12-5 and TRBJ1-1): DARVTQTPRHKVTEMGQEVTMRCQPILGHNTVFWYRQTMMQGLELLAYFRNRAPLDDSGMPKDRFSAEMPDATLATLKIQPSEPRDSAVYFCASGLWETEAFFGQGTRLTVV.

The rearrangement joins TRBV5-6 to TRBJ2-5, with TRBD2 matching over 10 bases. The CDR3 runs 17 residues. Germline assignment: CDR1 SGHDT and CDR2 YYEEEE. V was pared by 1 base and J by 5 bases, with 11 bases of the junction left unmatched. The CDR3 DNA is TGTGCCAGCAGCTTGTCGAAGCTAGCGGGAGTTCGGGAGACCCAGTACTTC. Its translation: CASSLSKLAGVRETQYF. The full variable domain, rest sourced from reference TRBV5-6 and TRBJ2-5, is DAGVTQSPTHLIKTRGQQVTLRCSPKSGHDTVSWYQQALGQGPQFIFQYYEEEERQRGNFPDRFSGHQFPNYSSELNVNALLLGDSALYLCASSLSKLAGVRETQYFGPGTRLLVL.

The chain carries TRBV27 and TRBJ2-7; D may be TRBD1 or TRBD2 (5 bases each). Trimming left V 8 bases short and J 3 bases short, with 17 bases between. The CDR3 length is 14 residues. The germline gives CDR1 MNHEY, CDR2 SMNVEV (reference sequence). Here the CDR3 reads CASGSRGAIYEQYF. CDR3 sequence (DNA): TGTGCCAGCGGGAGCAGAGGGGCCATCTACGAGCAGTACTTC.

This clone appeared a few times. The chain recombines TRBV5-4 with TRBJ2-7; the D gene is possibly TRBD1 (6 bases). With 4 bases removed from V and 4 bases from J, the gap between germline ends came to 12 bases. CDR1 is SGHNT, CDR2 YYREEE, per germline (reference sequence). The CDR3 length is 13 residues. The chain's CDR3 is CASSPGQSYEQYF. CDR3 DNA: TGTGCCAGCAGCCCAGGACAGAGTTACGAGCAGTACTTC. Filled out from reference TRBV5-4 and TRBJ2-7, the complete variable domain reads ETGVTQSPTHLIKTRGQQVTLRCSSQSGHNTVSWYQQALGQGPQFIFQYYREEENGRGNFPPRFSGLQFPNYSSELNVNALELDDSALYLCASSPGQSYEQYFGPGTRLTVT.

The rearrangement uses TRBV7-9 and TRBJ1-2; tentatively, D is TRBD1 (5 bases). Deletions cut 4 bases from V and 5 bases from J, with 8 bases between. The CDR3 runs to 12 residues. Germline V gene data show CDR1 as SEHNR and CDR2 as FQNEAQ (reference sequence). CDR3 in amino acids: CASSSGLYGYTF. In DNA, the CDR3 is TGTGCCAGCAGCTCGGGACTTTATGGCTACACCTTC.

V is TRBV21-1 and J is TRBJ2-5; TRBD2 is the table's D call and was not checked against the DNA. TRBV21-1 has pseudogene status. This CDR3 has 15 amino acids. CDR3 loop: CASSGRWTSLSPQYF. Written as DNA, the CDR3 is TGTGCCAGCAGCGGACGTTGGACTAGCCTTTCCCCCCAGTACTTC.

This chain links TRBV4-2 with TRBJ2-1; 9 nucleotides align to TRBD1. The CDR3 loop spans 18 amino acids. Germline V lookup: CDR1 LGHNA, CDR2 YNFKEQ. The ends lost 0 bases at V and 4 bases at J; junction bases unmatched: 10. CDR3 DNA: TGTGCCAGCAGCCAAGAGCCGGACAGGGGTCAGGGGTACAATGAGCAGTTCTTC. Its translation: CASSQEPDRGQGYNEQFF.

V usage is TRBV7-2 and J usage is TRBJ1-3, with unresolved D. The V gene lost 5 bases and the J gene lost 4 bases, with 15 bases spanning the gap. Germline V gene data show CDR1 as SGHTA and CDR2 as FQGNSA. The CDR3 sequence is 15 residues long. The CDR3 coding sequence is TGTGCCAGCAGCCCATTAGGCCGAAAAGGAAACACCATATATTTT. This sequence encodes CASSPLGRKGNTIYF.

This chain's CDR3 is CASSQDPGGTTGELFF. CDR3 nucleotide sequence: TGCGCCAGCAGCCAAGATCCAGGCGGGACTACCGGGGAGCTGTTTTTT. The chain recombines TRBV4-3 with TRBJ2-2; perhaps TRBD2 as D (6 bases). This CDR3 has 16 amino acids. Trimming took 0 bases from V and 5 from J, leaving 13 bases between them. The germline gives CDR1 LGHNA, CDR2 YSLEER.

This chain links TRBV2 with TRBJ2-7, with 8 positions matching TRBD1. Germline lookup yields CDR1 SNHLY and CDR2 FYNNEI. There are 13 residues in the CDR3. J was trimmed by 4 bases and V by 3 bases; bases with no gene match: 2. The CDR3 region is CASSEGTGYEQYF. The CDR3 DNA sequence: TGTGCCAGCAGTGAGGGGACAGGATACGAGCAGTACTTC.

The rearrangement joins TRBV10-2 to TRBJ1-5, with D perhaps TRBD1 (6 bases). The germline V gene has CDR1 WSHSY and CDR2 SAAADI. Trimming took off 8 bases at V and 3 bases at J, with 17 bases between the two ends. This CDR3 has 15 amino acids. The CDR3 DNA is TGCGCCAGCTCTTTGAACTCAGGGGTCAATCAGCCCCAGCATTTT. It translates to CASSLNSGVNQPQHF.

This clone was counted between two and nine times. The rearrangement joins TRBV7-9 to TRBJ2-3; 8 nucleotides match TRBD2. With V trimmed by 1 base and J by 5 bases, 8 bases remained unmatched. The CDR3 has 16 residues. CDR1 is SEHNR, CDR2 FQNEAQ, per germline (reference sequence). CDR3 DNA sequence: TGTGCCAGCAGCTTAGGAGCGGGAGCCCCCAAAGATACGCAGTATTTT. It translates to CASSLGAGAPKDTQYF. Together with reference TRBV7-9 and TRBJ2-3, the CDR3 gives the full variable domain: DTGVSQNPRHKITKRGQNVTFRCDPISEHNRLYWYRQTLGQGPEFLTYFQNEAQLEKSRLLSDRFSAERPKGSFSTLEIQRTEQGDSAMYLCASSLGAGAPKDTQYFGPGTRLTVL.

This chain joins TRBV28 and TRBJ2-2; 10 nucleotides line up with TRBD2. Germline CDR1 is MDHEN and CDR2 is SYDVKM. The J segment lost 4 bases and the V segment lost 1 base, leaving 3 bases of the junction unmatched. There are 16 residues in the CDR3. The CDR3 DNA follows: TGTGCCAGCAGTTTATTGGCTAGCGGGAGCACCGGGGAGCTGTTTTTT. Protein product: CASSLLASGSTGELFF. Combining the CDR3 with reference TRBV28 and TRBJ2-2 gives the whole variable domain DVKVTQSSRYLVKRTGEKVFLECVQDMDHENMFWYRQDPGLGLRLIYFSYDVKMKEKGDIPEGYSVSREKKERFSLILESASTNQTSMYLCASSLLASGSTGELFFGEGSRLTVL.

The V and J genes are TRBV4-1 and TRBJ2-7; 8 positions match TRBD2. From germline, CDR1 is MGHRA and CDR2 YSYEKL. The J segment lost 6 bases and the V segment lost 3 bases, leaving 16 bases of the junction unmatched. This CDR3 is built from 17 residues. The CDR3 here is CASSQDRWGGRRGEQYF. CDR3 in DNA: TGCGCCAGCAGCCAGGACCGATGGGGCGGGAGGAGGGGCGAGCAGTACTTC.

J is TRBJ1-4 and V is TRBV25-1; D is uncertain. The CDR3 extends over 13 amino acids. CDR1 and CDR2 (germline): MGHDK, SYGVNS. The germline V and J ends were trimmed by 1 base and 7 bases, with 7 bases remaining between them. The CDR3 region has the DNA TGTGCCAGCAGTGAATGGAGGGTTGAAAAACTGTTTTTT. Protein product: CASSEWRVEKLFF.

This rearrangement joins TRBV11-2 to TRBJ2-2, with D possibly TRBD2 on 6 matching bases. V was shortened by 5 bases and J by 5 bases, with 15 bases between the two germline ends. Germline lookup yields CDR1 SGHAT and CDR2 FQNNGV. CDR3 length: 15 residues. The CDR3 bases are TGTGCCAGCAGCCGCGGGGTGAGGAGTACCGGGGAGCTGTTTTTT. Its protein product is CASSRGVRSTGELFF. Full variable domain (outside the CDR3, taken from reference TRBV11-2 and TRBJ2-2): EAGVAQSPRYKIIEKRQSVAFWCNPISGHATLYWYQQILGQGPKLLIQFQNNGVVDDSQLPKDRFSAERLKGVDSTLKIQPAKLEDSAVYLCASSRGVRSTGELFFGEGSRLTVL.